These 25 T cell receptor beta chains were all obtained from the same sample, sequenced in a study of T-cell memory formation after mild COVID-19. TCRdb re-called the 5' RACE reads with MiXCR, one entry per CDR3 protein. The data show 250,000 to 350,000 distinct CDR3 sequences, roughly 15% seen once. The sequenced sample was PBMCs or a T cell subset sorted from them (not recorded which). These TCRs come from a man aged 18 to 29 who had mild COVID-19 (a few samples of this study predate the infection). Cell type and time point are not known.

This clonotype came up a few times. The rearrangement uses TRBV11-1 and TRBJ2-1, with 7 positions matching TRBD2. Trimming cost V 5 bases and J 5 bases; bases outside gene matches: 9. CDR1 and CDR2 (germline): SGHAT, FQDESV (reference sequence). This CDR3 contains 15 residues. CDR3 region: CASSEGRGTHNEQFF. The CDR3 nucleotides are TGTGCCAGCAGCGAGGGGCGGGGGACGCACAATGAGCAGTTCTTC.

In this sample, this clonotype turned up a few times. V usage is TRBV6-2 or TRBV6-3 and J usage is TRBJ2-5, with 9 nucleotides matching TRBD1. The CDR3 has 15 amino acids. Germline CDR1 is MNHEY and CDR2 is SVGEGT. V lost 9 bases, J lost 6 bases, and 14 bases stayed unmatched. The CDR3 coding sequence is TGTGCCAGTGTAACGGGACAGGGAGGGCGAAAGACCCAGTACTTC. Amino acids: CASVTGQGGRKTQYF.

This chain connects TRBV6-2 or TRBV6-3 to TRBJ1-5; 8 bases match TRBD1. This CDR3 has 22 amino acids. V trimming: 5 bases; J trimming: 2 bases; junction bases outside the gene matches: 26. The V gene's germline CDR1 is MNHEY and CDR2 SVGEGT. The CDR3 loop is CASSASAFYGTGVPFGNQPQHF. The CDR3 coding sequence is TGTGCCAGCAGTGCTTCGGCTTTCTATGGGACAGGAGTCCCGTTCGGCAATCAGCCCCAGCATTTT.

The chain employs TRBV4-3 and TRBJ2-3; D is unclear. CDR3 length: 13 amino acids. Germline V gene sequence: CDR1 LGHNA, CDR2 YSLEER. V lost 0 bases and J 2 bases, leaving 3 bases between the germline ends. CDR3 nucleotides: TGCGCCAGCAGCCAAGAGTTCACAGATACGCAGTATTTT. This gives the protein CASSQEFTDTQYF.

This chain connects TRBV28 to TRBJ1-4, with 7 positions matching TRBD1. CDR3 length: 14 residues. Losses at the gene ends were 10 bases for V and 8 bases for J; bases not matched to a gene: 13. CDR1 is MDHEN, CDR2 SYDVKM, per germline. The CDR3 DNA sequence: TGTGCCACCCGCCAGGGGGGTGGAATGGAAAAACTGTTTTTT. Residues: CATRQGGGMEKLFF.

This clonotype was seen many times. The chain is built from TRBV12-3 or TRBV12-4 and TRBJ2-4; 12 bases line up with TRBD2. The V gene end was trimmed by 5 bases and the J gene end by 10 bases; junction bases not matched to a gene: 0. This CDR3 region has 12 residues. The CDR3 is CASSGLAGIQYF. The CDR3, as DNA: TGTGCCAGCAGTGGACTAGCGGGGATTCAGTACTTC.

The rearrangement links TRBV7-6 to TRBJ2-7; 8 nucleotides agree with TRBD1. CDR1 and CDR2 from the germline V gene are SGHVS and FNYEAQ. V lost 4 bases to trimming and J lost 1 base; unmatched junction nucleotides: 6. The CDR3 extends over 15 amino acids. CDR3 coding DNA: TGTGCCAGCAGCTCCGAAGGGACAGGTTCCTACGAGCAGTACTTC. This sequence encodes CASSSEGTGSYEQYF.

This clonotype appeared a few times. The chain uses TRBV5-1 and TRBJ2-1; D remains unclear. V was cut by 0 bases and J by 3 bases, with 16 bases left in between. CDR3 size: 17 residues. Germline V gene sequence: CDR1 SGHRS, CDR2 YFSETQ. DNA for the CDR3: TGCGCCAGCAGCTTGGCCCCCGGACCGACCCTCTACAATGAGCAGTTCTTC. It yields the protein CASSLAPGPTLYNEQFF. The full variable domain, with the rest looked up from reference TRBV5-1 and TRBJ2-1, is KAGVTQTPRYLIKTRGQQVTLSCSPISGHRSVSWYQQTPGQGLQFLFEYFSETQRNKGNFPGRFSGRQFSNSRSEMNVSTLELGDSALYLCASSLAPGPTLYNEQFFGPGTRLTVL.

The genes are TRBV10-2 and TRBJ2-3; 8 positions match TRBD2. CDR1 WSHSY and CDR2 SAAADI come from the germline V gene. J gave up 2 bases and V 2 bases, and 6 bases lay outside the gene matches. CDR3 length: 16 amino acids. The CDR3 region is CASSETLAGYTDTQYF. The CDR3 coding sequence is TGCGCCAGCAGTGAGACATTAGCGGGGTACACAGATACGCAGTATTTT.

The CDR3: CASSFFETGGSNYGYTF. The CDR3 DNA reads as TGCGCCAGCAGCTTTTTTGAGACAGGGGGCTCGAACTATGGCTACACCTTC. The V call is TRBV5-1, the J call TRBJ1-2, with 10 bases lining up with TRBD1. This CDR3 region has 17 residues. Unmatched junction bases numbered 9, after V lost 2 bases and J lost 2 bases. CDR1 is SGHRS, CDR2 YFSETQ, per germline.

Only a few counts were recorded for this clonotype. The rearrangement joins TRBV4-1 to TRBJ1-1, with 7 bases fitting TRBD1. The trim removed 0 bases at V and 10 bases at J, leaving 5 bases unmatched. Germline V gene lookup returns CDR1 MGHRA and CDR2 YSYEKL. The CDR3 runs 13 residues. The CDR3 sequence: CASSQDRGGRAFF. CDR3 sequence (DNA): TGCGCCAGCAGCCAAGACAGGGGGGGGCGAGCTTTCTTT.

This sequence joins TRBV20-1 and TRBJ1-5; 7 bases are a match to TRBD1. Germline assignment: CDR1 DFQATT and CDR2 SNEGSKA (reference sequence). The CDR3 is made up of 14 amino acids. V was clipped by 5 bases and J by 7 bases; unmatched bases: 11. The CDR3 loop reads CSAYRQGTGQPQHF. The CDR3 DNA reads TGCAGTGCTTACAGACAGGGAACGGGCCAGCCCCAGCATTTT.

This clonotype was recorded only once. The V gene is TRBV9, the J gene TRBJ2-1, with D unresolved. Germline assignment: CDR1 SGDLS and CDR2 YYNGEE. This CDR3 is 13 amino acids long. V shed 1 base and J shed 8 bases, with 10 bases lying between them. As DNA, the CDR3 is TGTGCCAGCAGCGTACGACTTGATGATGAGCAGTTCTTC. It is translated as CASSVRLDDEQFF.

This clonotype was recorded a few times. The genes are TRBV5-1 and TRBJ2-1, with TRBD1 matching over 7 bases. Trimming at V came to 4 bases and at J to 6 bases, leaving 10 bases not matched to a gene. The CDR3 runs 15 residues. Germline V lookup: CDR1 SGHRS, CDR2 YFSETQ. The CDR3 sequence is CASSAGTEYFNEQFF. For the CDR3, the DNA is TGCGCCAGCAGCGCCGGGACAGAATACTTCAATGAGCAGTTCTTC.

The chain combines TRBV27 with TRBJ1-1; D remains unclear. The germline CDR1 and CDR2 sequences are MNHEY and SMNVEV (reference sequence). Trimming took off 6 bases at V and 8 bases at J, with 16 bases between the two ends. The length of the CDR3 is 13 residues. CDR3 nucleotide sequence: TGTGCCAGCAGCCCCTATACCACGGGAGAAGCTTTCTTT. This translates into CASSPYTTGEAFF.

This clonotype has just a few counts. The chain links TRBV7-6 to TRBJ1-2; no clear D. CDR1 and CDR2 from the germline V gene are SGHVS and FNYEAQ. CDR3 length equals 14 residues. V dropped 4 bases and J dropped 0 bases, with 9 bases sitting between them. The CDR3 spells CASSSGGPNYGYTF. The CDR3 DNA reads as TGTGCCAGCAGCTCCGGCGGACCTAACTATGGCTACACCTTC.

The genes are TRBV7-9 and TRBJ1-2; no firm D call. The CDR3 loop spans 12 amino acids. Trimming shortened V by 0 bases and J by 6 bases, and 5 bases separated the two germline ends. Germline assignment: CDR1 SEHNR and CDR2 FQNEAQ (reference sequence). CDR3 sequence reads: CASSLARDGYTF. The CDR3 coding sequence is TGTGCCAGCAGCTTAGCCCGCGATGGCTACACCTTC.

This clonotype was seen more than once but under ten times. This sequence joins TRBV29-1 and TRBJ2-5; tentatively, D is TRBD2 (6 bases). Looked up from germline, CDR1 is SQVTM and CDR2 is ANQGSEA. V was cut by 6 bases and J by 4 bases, with 21 bases left in between. The CDR3 sequence is 15 residues long. In DNA, the CDR3 is TGCAGCGTGGGCCTCTTTAGGCAGGGAGGAGAGACCCAGTACTTC. It yields the protein CSVGLFRQGGETQYF. Filled out from reference TRBV29-1 and TRBJ2-5, the complete variable domain reads SAVISQKPSRDICQRGTSLTIQCQVDSQVTMMFWYRQQPGQSLTLIATANQGSEATYESGFVIDKFPISRPNLTFSTLTVSNMSPEDSSIYLCSVGLFRQGGETQYFGPGTRLLVL.

Written as DNA, the CDR3 is TGCAGCGTTGAAACCGGTCAGGGGGATCAGCCCCAGCATTTT. Its translation is CSVETGQGDQPQHF. V is TRBV29-1 and J is TRBJ1-5, with 7 bases aligning to TRBD1. Germline lookup yields CDR1 SQVTM and CDR2 ANQGSEA. This CDR3 is built from 14 residues. V was pared by 2 bases and J by 5 bases, with 6 bases of the junction left unmatched.

The chain combines TRBV18 with TRBJ2-7, with TRBD2 matching 7 bases. Germline CDR1 reads KGHSH; CDR2 reads LQKENI. The V gene end was trimmed by 3 bases and the J gene end by 2 bases; junction bases not matched to a gene: 7. The CDR3 loop spans 15 amino acids. The CDR3 is CASSPDGGIAYEQYF. DNA of the CDR3: TGTGCCAGCTCACCGGACGGGGGGATCGCCTACGAGCAGTACTTC.

The V call is TRBV6-5, the J call TRBJ2-5; tentative D call: TRBD2 (5 bases). Per the germline V gene, CDR1 is MNHEY and CDR2 is SVGAGI. The length of the CDR3 is 16 residues. V dropped 0 bases and J dropped 1 base, with 12 bases sitting between them. CDR3 coding DNA: TGTGCCAGCAGTTACTCTGAGGGATTCCCCCAAGAGACCCAGTACTTC. This encodes CASSYSEGFPQETQYF.

This clonotype was seen a handful of times. CDR3 bases: TGTGCCAGCAGACCGGGACAGGGATGGTTTGATGAGCAGTTCTTC. Translating gives CASRPGQGWFDEQFF. This chain connects TRBV2 to TRBJ2-1, with 9 bases aligning to TRBD1. CDR1 is SNHLY, CDR2 FYNNEI, per germline. The CDR3 totals 15 residues. The V gene end was trimmed by 6 bases and the J gene end by 8 bases; junction bases not matched to a gene: 11.

This clonotype was seen at least ten times. This chain connects TRBV9 to TRBJ1-1; a weak D match, TRBD1 (5 bases). Germline CDR1 is SGDLS and CDR2 is YYNGEE. Trimming shortened V by 3 bases and J by 8 bases, and 11 bases separated the two germline ends. The CDR3 sequence is 12 residues long. Here the CDR3 reads CASSGLGREAFF. The DNA for the CDR3 is TGTGCCAGCAGCGGCCTGGGACGGGAAGCTTTCTTT.

This clonotype was found many times. The CDR3 sequence is CASSPLGGRGNTEAFF. The CDR3 DNA sequence: TGTGCCAGCAGTCCGTTGGGGGGGCGAGGGAACACTGAAGCTTTCTTT. The chain has TRBV6-1 and TRBJ1-1, with TRBD1 as a possible D gene (6 bases). Per the germline V gene, CDR1 is MNHNS and CDR2 is SASEGT. The length of the CDR3 is 16 residues. The V end lost 5 bases, the J end lost 1 base, and 17 bases lay between the germline ends.

The rearrangement joins TRBV19 to TRBJ2-1; TRBD1 aligns across 9 bases. Losses at the gene ends were 9 bases for V and 3 bases for J; bases not matched to a gene: 6. CDR1 is LNHDA and CDR2 is SQIVND in the germline V gene (reference sequence). CDR3 size: 14 residues. The CDR3 loop is CASDRGTIYNEQFF. For the CDR3, the DNA is TGTGCCAGCGACAGGGGGACGATCTACAATGAGCAGTTCTTC.